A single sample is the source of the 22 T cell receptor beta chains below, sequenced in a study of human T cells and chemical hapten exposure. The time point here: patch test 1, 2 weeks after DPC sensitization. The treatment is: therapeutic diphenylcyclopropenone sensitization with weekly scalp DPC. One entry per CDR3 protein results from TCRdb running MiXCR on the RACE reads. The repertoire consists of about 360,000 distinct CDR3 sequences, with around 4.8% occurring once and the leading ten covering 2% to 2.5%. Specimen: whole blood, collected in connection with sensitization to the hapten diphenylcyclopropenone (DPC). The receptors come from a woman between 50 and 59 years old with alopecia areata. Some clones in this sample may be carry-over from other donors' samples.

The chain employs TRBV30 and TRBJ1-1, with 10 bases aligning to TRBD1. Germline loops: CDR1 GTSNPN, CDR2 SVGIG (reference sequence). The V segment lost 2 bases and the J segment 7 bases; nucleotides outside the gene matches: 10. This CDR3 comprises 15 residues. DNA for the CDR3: TGTGCCTGGAGTTTATACCGGGACAGGGGTGGTGAAGCTTTCTTT. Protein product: CAWSLYRDRGGEAFF.

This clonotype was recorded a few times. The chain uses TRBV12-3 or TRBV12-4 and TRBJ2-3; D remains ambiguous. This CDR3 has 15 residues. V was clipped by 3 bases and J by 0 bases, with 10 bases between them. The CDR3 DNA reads TGTGCCAGCAGTTTGATAGGCCGGAGCACAGATACGCAGTATTTT. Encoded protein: CASSLIGRSTDTQYF.

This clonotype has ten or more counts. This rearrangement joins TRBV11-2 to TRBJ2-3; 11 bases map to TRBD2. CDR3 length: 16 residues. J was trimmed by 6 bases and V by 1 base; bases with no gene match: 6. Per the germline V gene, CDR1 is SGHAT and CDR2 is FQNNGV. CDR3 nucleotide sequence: TGTGCCAGCAGCTTAGGTAGTAGCGGGGGGGCTGATACGCAGTATTTT. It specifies CASSLGSSGGADTQYF.

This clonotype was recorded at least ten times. The CDR3 nucleotides read TGTGCCAGCAGTTTACCCCTGACAGCGAACACTGAAGCTTTCTTT. This sequence encodes CASSLPLTANTEAFF. V usage is TRBV28 and J usage is TRBJ1-1; D might be TRBD1 (5 bases). The V gene's germline CDR1 is MDHEN and CDR2 SYDVKM. The CDR3 has 15 residues. V lost 2 bases, J lost 1 base, and 11 bases lay in between.

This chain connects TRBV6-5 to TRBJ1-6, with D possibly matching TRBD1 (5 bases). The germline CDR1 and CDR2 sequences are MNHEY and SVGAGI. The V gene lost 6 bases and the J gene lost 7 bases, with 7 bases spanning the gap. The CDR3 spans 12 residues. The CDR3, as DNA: TGTGCCAGCAGAAGACAGAATTCACCCCTCCACTTT. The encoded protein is CASRRQNSPLHF.

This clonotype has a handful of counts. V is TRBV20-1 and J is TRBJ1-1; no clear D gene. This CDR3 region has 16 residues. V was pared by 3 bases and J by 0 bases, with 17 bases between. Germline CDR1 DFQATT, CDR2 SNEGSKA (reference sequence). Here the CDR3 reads CSASAAGIIMNTEAFF. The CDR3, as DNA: TGCAGTGCTAGCGCGGCCGGTATAATCATGAACACTGAAGCTTTCTTT.

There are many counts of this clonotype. The CDR3 here is CASSFWSGEEDTQYF. CDR3 sequence (DNA): TGCGCCAGCAGCTTCTGGAGCGGAGAGGAGGATACGCAGTATTTT. The J gene is TRBJ2-3, the V gene TRBV5-1; TRBD2 might be the D (5 bases). V was cut by 2 bases and J by 6 bases, with 16 bases left in between. The CDR3 totals 15 residues. In germline, CDR1 is SGHRS, CDR2 YFSETQ. Drawing the rest from reference TRBV5-1 and TRBJ2-3, the complete variable domain is KAGVTQTPRYLIKTRGQQVTLSCSPISGHRSVSWYQQTPGQGLQFLFEYFSETQRNKGNFPGRFSGRQFSNSRSEMNVSTLELGDSALYLCASSFWSGEEDTQYFGPGTRLTVL.

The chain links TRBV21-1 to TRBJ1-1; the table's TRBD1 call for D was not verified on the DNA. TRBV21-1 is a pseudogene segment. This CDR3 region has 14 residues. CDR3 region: CASAPRDEGAEAFF. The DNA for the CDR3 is TGTGCCAGCGCCCCACGGGACGAGGGAGCTGAAGCTTTCTTT.

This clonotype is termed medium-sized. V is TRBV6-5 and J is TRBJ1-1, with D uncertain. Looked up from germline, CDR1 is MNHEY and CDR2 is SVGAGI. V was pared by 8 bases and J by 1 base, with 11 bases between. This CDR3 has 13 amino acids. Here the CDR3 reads CASHRVRNTEAFF. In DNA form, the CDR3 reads TGTGCCAGCCACCGGGTCCGGAACACTGAAGCTTTCTTT.

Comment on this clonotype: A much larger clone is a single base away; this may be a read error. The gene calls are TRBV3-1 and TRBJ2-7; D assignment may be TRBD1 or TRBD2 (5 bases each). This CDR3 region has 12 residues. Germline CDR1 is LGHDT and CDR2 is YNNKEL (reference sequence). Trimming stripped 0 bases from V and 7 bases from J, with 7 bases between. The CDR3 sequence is CASSQDWGEQYF. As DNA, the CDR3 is TGTGCCAGCAGCCAAGATTGGGGGGAGCAGTACTTC.

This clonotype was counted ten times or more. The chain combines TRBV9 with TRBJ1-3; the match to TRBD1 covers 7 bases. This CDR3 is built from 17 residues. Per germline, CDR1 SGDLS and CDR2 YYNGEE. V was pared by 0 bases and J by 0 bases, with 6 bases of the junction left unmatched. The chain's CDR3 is CASSVAGQPFSGNTIYF. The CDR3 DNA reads TGTGCCAGCAGCGTAGCGGGACAGCCTTTCTCTGGAAACACCATATATTTT.

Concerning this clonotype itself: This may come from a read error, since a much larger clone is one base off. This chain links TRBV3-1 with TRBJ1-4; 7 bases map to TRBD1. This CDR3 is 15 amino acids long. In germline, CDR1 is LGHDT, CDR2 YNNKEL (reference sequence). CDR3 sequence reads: CANSQDRVQGEKLFF. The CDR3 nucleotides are TGTGCCAACAGCCAAGACAGGGTACAGGGTGAAAAACTGTTTTTT.

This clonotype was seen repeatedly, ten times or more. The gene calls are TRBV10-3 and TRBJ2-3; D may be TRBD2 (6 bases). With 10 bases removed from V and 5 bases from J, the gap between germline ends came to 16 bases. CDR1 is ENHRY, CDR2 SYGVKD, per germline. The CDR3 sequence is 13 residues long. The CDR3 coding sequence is TGTGCCACCGCCGCGGGGCGGGGAGATACGCAGTATTTT. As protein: CATAAGRGDTQYF.

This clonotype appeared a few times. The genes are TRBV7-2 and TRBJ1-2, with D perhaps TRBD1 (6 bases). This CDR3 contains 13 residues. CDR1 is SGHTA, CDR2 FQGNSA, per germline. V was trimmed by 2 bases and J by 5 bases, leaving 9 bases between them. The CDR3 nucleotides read TGTGCCAGCAGCTTAAACACAGGGTATGGCTACACCTTC. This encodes CASSLNTGYGYTF.

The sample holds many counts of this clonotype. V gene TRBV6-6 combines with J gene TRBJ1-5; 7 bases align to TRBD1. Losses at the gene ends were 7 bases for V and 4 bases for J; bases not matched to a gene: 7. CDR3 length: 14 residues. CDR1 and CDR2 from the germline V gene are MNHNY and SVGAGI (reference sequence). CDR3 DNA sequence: TGTGCCAGCACCCAGGGGGTAAGGAATCAGCCCCAGCATTTT. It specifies CASTQGVRNQPQHF.

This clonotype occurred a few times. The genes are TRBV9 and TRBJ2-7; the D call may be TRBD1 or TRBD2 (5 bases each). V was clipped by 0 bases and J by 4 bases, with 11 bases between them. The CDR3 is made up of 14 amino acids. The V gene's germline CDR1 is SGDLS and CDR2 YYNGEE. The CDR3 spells CASSVEPGPYEQYF. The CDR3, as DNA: TGTGCCAGCAGCGTAGAACCGGGACCTTACGAGCAGTACTTC.

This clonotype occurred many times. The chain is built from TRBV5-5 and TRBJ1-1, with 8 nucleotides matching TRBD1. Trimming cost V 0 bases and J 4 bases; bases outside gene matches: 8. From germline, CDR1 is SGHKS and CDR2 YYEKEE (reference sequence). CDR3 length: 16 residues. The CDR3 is CASSLEFWTGITEAFF. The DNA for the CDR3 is TGTGCCAGCAGCTTGGAATTCTGGACAGGGATCACTGAAGCTTTCTTT.

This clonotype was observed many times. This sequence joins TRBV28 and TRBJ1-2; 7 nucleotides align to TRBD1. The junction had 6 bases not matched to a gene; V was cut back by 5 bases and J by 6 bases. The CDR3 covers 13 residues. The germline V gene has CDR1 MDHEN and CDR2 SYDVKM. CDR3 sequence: CASSPVGTDGYTF. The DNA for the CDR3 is TGTGCCAGCAGTCCTGTGGGGACAGATGGCTACACCTTC.

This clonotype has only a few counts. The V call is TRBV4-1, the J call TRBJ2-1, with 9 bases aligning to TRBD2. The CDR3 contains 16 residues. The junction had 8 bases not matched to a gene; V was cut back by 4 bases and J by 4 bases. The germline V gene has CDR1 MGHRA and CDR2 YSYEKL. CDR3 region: CASSLASGGPYNEQFF. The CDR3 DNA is TGCGCCAGCAGCCTAGCCAGCGGGGGGCCGTACAATGAGCAGTTCTTC.

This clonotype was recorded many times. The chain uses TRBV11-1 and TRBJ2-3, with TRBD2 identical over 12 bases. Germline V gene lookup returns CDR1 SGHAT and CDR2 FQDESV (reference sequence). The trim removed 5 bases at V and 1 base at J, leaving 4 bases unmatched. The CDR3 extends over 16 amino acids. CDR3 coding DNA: TGTGCCAGCAGCCGTACTAGCGGGGGGCGCACAGATACGCAGTATTTT. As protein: CASSRTSGGRTDTQYF.

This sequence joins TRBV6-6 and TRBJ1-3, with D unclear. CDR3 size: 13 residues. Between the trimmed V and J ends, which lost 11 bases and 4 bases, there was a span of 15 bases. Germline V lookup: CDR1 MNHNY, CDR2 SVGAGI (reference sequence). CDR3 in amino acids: CAGAEALGNTIYF. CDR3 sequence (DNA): TGTGCCGGCGCGGAGGCACTCGGAAACACCATATATTTT.

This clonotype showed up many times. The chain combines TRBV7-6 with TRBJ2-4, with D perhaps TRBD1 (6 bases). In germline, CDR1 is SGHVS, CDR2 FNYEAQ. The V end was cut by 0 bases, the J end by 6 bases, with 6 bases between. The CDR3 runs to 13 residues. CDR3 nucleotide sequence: TGTGCCAGCAGCTTAGCGGGGGCAAACATTCAGTACTTC. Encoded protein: CASSLAGANIQYF.